This T cell receptor beta chain was recorded in a study of cytotoxic CD8 clonotypes in ibrutinib-treated CLL listed by TCRdb under 2021. In the study overall: The cohort included some 14 treatment-naive and about a dozen relapsed/refractory patients; 17 were IGHV unmutated. Partial responses were observed in 24 patients and complete responses in 2; after a median follow-up of around 68 months, remission was maintained in approximately 14 patients and progression was observed in approximately 12. Samples at response were collected after a median of 12 months of treatment, with a range of 6 to 36 months. Samples averaged approximately 260,000 productive templates and 94,082 productive rearrangements. Longitudinal samples were obtainable from about 30% of the 86 participants in the trial. Cryopreserved peripheral blood mononuclear cells were obtained prior to treatment, at the time of response, and at either disease progression or sustained remission. Every sample from remission and from progressive disease was obtained while the patients were still on ibrutinib. The full study reports these points: Sampling times were not matched between sustained-remission and progressing patients, and lymph node repertoires were not studied. Baseline clonality exceeded that of age-matched healthy donors and correlated strongly with circulating CD8+ T-cell counts. At ibrutinib response clonality went up, during sustained remission it held steady, and at progression it dropped back toward baseline. Public clonotypes were rare and either shrank or stayed stable during treatment, and the rise in clonality at ibrutinib response reflected expansion of private clonotypes.

According to the study, the label for this sample's time point signals: about twelve months on ibrutinib. For TCR beta library preparation, roughly 2.2 micrograms of genomic DNA were isolated from cryopreserved PBMCs. High-throughput TCR beta sequencing was performed on longitudinal blood samples from CLL patients receiving ibrutinib monotherapy. The patients were enrolled in a single-center, open-label phase 2 trial of ibrutinib monotherapy. Each clonotype received, on average, about 10x coverage in deep resolution sequencing performed on a MiSeq, where the target depth lay between 1 in 1 million and 1 in 200,000 T cells. The immunoSEQ hsTCRB Kit was used to generate the TCR beta libraries. Per the source publication's procedure: ImmunoSEQ Data Assistant and ImmunoSEQ Analyzer were used for data analysis, and V, D and J genes were assigned according to IMGT definitions. Clonality, which ranges from 0 to 1, was calculated by subtracting the normalized Shannon entropy of productive rearrangement frequencies from one. Public clonotype analysis was restricted to overrepresented clonotypes comprising at least 0.05% of each patient's repertoire. Thirteen age-matched healthy donor repertoires from immuneACCESS were used as controls for clonality. The clones in this table, taken by TCRdb from immuneACCESS, are in-frame only. Not every clone is retained; where verified, under half of the shortfall comes from an unresolved V gene, and the cause of the rest is unknown. Clonal size and the V and J genes are those of that table, whereas D and trimming came from the DNA. Recorded for this sample are about 140,000 clones; about 91% of them occurred a single time. Jointly, the top ten make up more than 10% of the sample.

A note on this clone: The target of this receptor is not known. There are no base qualities to consult, and no much larger clone falls within one base.

Including the terminal cysteine and phenylalanine, the CDR3 comprises 15 residues. CDR3 DNA is the only sequence kept; it has 45 bases, read in frame from the first base. The germline V gene provides CDR1 SGHRS and CDR2 YFSETQ. V and J lose 1 base and 3 bases, and a span of 11 bases separates them. Sequencing was performed on PBMCs, taken after 12 months of ibrutinib treatment. The chain was built from TRBV5-1 and TRBJ1-3; a tentative D call is TRBD1 (5 bases match). The sequence was collected from a human donor with chronic lymphocytic leukemia. The nucleotide sequence reads TGCGCCAGCAGCTTGTTAGCAGGGTTTGGAAACACCATATATTTT. Translated, this gives CASSLLAGFGNTIYF.